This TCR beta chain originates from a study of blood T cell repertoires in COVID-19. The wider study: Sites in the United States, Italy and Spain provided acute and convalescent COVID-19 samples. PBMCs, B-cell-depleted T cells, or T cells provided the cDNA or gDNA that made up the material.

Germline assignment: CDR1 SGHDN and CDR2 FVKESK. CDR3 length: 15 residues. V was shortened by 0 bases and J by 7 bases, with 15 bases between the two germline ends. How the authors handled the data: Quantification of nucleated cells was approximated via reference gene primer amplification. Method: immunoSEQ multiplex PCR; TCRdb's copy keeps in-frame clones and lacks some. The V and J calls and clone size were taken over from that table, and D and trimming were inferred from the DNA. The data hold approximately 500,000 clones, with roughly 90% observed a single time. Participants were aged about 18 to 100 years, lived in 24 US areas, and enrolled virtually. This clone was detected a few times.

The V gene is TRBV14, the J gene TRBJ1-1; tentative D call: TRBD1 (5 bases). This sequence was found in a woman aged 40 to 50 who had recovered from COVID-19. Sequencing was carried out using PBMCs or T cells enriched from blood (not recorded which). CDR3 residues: CASSQDHRRGDEAFF. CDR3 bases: TGTGCCAGCAGCCAAGATCACAGGCGTGGAGATGAAGCTTTCTTT.